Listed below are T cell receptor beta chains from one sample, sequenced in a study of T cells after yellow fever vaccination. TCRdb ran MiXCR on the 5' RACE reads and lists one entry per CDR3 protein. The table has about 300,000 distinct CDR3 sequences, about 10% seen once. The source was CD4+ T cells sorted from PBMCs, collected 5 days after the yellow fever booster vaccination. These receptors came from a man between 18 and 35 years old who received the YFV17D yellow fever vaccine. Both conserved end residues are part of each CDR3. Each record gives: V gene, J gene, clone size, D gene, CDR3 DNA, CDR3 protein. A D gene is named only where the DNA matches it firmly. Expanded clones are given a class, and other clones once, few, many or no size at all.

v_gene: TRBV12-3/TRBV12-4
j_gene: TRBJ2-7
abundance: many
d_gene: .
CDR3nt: TGTGCCAGCAGCCAGGGGAACTCCTACGAGCAGTACTTC
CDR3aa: CASSQGNSYEQYF

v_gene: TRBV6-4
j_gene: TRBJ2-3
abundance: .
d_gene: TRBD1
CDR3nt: TGTGCCAGCAGTGAACAGGGGAGCGGTACGCAGTATTTT
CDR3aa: CASSEQGSGTQYF

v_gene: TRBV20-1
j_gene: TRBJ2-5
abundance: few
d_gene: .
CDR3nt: TGCAGTGCTAGAGGAAGGACAGAGAGCCAAGAGACCCAGTACTTC
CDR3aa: CSARGRTESQETQYF

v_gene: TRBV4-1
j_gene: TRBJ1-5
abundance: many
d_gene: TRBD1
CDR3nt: TGCGCCAGCAGCCAACCGGCACAGGGGCATCAGCCCCAGCATTTT
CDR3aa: CASSQPAQGHQPQHF

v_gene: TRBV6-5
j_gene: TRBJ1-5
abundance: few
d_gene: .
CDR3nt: TGTGCCAGCAGCCGGACAGCAAGCAATCAGCCCCAGCATTTT
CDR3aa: CASSRTASNQPQHF

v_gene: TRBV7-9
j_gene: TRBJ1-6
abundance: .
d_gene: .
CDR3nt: TGTGCCAGCAGCTTTCTGTCAGGGACCAGGGGCCGGAAGTTGAATTCACCCCTCCACTTT
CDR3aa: CASSFLSGTRGRKLNSPLHF

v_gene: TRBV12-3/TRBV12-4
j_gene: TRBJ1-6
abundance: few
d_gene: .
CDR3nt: TGTGCCAGCAGCGTCGACGGGATTTCACCCCTCCACTTT
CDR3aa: CASSVDGISPLHF

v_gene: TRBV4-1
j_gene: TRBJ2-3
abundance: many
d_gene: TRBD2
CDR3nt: TGCGCCAGCAGCCAAGGGGGACTAGCGGGGGGCACAGATACGCAGTATTTT
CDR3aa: CASSQGGLAGGTDTQYF

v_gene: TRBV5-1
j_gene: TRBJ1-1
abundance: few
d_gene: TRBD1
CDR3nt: TGCGCCAGCAGCTGGACAGGGACCTTGAACACTGAAGCTTTCTTT
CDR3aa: CASSWTGTLNTEAFF

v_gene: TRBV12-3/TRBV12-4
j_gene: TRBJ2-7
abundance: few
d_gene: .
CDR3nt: TGTGCCAGCAGTTTTTGGGGGTCCCACGAGCAGTACTTC
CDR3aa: CASSFWGSHEQYF

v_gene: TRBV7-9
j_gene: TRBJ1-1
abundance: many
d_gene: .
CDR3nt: TGTGCCAGCAGCTTAAACCAAAACACTGAAGCTTTCTTT
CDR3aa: CASSLNQNTEAFF

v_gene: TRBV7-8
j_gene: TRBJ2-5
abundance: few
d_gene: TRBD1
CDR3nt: TGTGCCAGCAGCTCCGGGACAGGGCGTATGAAGACCCAGTACTTC
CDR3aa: CASSSGTGRMKTQYF

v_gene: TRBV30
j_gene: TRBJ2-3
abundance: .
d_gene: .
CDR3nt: TGTGCCTGGAATCAGGCTACAGCCACAGATACGCAGTATTTT
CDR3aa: CAWNQATATDTQYF

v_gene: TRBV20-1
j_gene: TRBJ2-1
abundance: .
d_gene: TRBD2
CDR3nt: TGCAGTGCTAGAGATGGCCCGCTAGCGGGGTACAATGAGCAGTTCTTC
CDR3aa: CSARDGPLAGYNEQFF

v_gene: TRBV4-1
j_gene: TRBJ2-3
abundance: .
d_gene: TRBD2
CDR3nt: TGCGCCAGCAGCCTCCTCGCTAGCGGGTTATCAGATACGCAGTATTTT
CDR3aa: CASSLLASGLSDTQYF

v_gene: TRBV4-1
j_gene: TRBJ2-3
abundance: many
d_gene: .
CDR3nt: TGCGCCAGCGGGCCCCGGCAGGGGCAGGGGGATACGCAGTATTTT
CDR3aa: CASGPRQGQGDTQYF

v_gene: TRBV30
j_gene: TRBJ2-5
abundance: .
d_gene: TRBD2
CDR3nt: TGTGCCTGGAGGGTGCGGGGGGCGCACGAGACCCAGTACTTC
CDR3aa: CAWRVRGAHETQYF

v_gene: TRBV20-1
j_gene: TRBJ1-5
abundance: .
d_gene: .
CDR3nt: TGCAGTGCTAGACCCGACCCTAGCAATCAGCCCCAGCATTTT
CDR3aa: CSARPDPSNQPQHF

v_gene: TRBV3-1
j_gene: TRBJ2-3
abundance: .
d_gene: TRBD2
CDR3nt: TGTGCCAGCAGCTCTCGCCGCAGCGGGGGGCCCACAGATACGCAGTATTTT
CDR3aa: CASSSRRSGGPTDTQYF

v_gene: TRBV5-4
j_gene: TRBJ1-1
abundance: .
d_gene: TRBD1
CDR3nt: TGTGCCAGCAGACTGGACAGGGCGAGCCCTGAAGCTTTCTTT
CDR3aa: CASRLDRASPEAFF

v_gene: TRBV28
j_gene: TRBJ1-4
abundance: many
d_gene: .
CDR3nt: TGTGCCAGCAGTTTAGTTGGGGTGGAAAAACTGTTTTTT
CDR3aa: CASSLVGVEKLFF

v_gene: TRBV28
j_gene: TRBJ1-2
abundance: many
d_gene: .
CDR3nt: TGTGCCAGCACCCCCGACAGCTATGGCTACACCTTC
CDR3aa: CASTPDSYGYTF

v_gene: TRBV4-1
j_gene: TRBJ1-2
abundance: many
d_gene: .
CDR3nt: TGCGCCAGCAGCCGCTCACCATCTTCTTATGGCTACACCTTC
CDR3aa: CASSRSPSSYGYTF

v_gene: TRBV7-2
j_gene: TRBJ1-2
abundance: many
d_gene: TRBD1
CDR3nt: TGTGCCAGCAGCGGGGGGACAGGGGACCTGGGCTACACCTTC
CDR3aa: CASSGGTGDLGYTF

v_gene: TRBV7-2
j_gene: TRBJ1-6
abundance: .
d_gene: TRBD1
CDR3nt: TGTGCCAGCAGACAGGGGCGGCATAATTCACCCCTCCACTTT
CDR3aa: CASRQGRHNSPLHF

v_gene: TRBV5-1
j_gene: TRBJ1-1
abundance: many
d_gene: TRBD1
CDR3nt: TGCGCCAGCAGCACGTCTGGACAGGGAGAGACTGAAGCTTTCTTT
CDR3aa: CASSTSGQGETEAFF

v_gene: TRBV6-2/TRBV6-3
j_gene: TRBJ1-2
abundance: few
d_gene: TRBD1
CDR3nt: TGTGCCAGCAGTTCCAGGGGGCTGGGCTACACCTTC
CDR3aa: CASSSRGLGYTF

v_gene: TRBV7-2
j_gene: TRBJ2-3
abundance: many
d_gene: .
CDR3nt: TGTGCCAGCAGCTCCCGGATCACCGCGGATACGCAGTATTTT
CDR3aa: CASSSRITADTQYF

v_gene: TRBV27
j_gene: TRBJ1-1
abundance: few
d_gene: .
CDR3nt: TGTGCCAGCCGTGCTTCGGCTTATAATGAAGCTTTCTTT
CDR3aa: CASRASAYNEAFF

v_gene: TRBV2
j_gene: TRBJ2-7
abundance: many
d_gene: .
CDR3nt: TGTGCCAGCAGCGCCCCTCCTCTAGATCAGTACGAGCAGTACTTC
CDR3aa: CASSAPPLDQYEQYF

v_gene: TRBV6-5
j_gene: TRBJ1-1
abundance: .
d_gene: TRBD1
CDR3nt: TGTGCCAGCAGCCCCGGGACAGCCTCTTTCTTT
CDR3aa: CASSPGTASFF

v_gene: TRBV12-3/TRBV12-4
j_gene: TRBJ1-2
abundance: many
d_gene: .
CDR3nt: TGTGCCAGCGGCTGGGATCCGAGGGGCTATGGCTACACCTTC
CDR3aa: CASGWDPRGYGYTF

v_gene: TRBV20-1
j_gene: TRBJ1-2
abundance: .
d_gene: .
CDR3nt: TGCAGTGCTCCGGACAGATACTATGGCTACACCTTC
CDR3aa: CSAPDRYYGYTF

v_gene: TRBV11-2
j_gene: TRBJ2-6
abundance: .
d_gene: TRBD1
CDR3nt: TGTGCCAGCAGTCAAGACAGGGCTTCTGGGGCCAACGTCCTGACTTTC
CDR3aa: CASSQDRASGANVLTF

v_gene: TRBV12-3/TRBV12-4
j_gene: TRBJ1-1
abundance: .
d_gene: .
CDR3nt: TGTGCCAGCAGTCGTCCGACGGTTCTAAAAGCTTTCTTT
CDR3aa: CASSRPTVLKAFF

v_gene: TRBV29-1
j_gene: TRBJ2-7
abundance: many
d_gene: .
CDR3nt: TGCAGCGTTGGCGGGTCCAGGGGAAGATCCTACGAGCAGTACTTC
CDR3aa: CSVGGSRGRSYEQYF

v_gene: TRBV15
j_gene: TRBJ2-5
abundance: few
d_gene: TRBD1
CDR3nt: TGTGCCACCAGACAGGGGCGAGAGACCCAGTACTTC
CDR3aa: CATRQGRETQYF

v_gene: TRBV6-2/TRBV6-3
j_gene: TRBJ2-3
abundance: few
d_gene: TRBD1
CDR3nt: TGTGCCAGCGGACAGGGGCATACGCAGTATTTT
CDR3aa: CASGQGHTQYF

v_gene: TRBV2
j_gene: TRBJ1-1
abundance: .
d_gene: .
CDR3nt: TGTGCCAGTTTACTTTCCATGAACACTGAAGCTTTCTTT
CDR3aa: CASLLSMNTEAFF

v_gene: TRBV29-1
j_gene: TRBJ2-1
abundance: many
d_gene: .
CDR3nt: TGCAGCGGGACAGTATACAATGAGCAGTTCTTC
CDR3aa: CSGTVYNEQFF

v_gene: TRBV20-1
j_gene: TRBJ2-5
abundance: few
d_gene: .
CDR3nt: TGCAGTGCCCGCACGGACAGCCCAGAGACCCAGTACTTC
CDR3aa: CSARTDSPETQYF

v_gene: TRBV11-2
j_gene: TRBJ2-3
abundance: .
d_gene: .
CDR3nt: TGTGCCAGCAGCTGGGGAAGACAGGGCGCGGGATCAGATACGCAGTATTTT
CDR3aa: CASSWGRQGAGSDTQYF

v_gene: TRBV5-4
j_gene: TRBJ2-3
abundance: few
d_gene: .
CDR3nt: TGTGCCAGCAGCCATCAAGGTGAGGGTTCGGATACGCAGTATTTT
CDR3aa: CASSHQGEGSDTQYF

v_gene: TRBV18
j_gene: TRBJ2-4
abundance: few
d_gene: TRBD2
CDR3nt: TGTGCCAGCTCACCGGGATTCCGGGGGGACATTCAGTACTTC
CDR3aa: CASSPGFRGDIQYF

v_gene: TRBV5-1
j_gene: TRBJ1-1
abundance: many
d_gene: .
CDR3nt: TGCGCCAGCAGCTTTCAAGCAGAAACTGAAGCTTTCTTT
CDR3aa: CASSFQAETEAFF